The clone carrying this T cell receptor beta chain was counted many times. Its antigen is as yet unknown. This sample is part of a study of T cell repertoires in cytomegalovirus infection. Study context: CMV infection plus the matching HLA type was flagged by public TCR beta signatures.

The CDR3 covers 15 residues. V trimming: 2 bases; J trimming: 7 bases; junction bases outside the gene matches: 4. TCRdb reprocessed the reads via MiXCR and lists one record per CDR3 protein. Seen here are around 320,000 distinct CDR3 sequences, more than 8% observed once, and the top ten hold 3.5% to 4.5%. Study observations and caveats: The cumulative frequency of public TCR beta families identified carriers of CMV plus the relevant HLA. HLA-C-restricted CMV clonotypes gave the most frequent clonotype in two of eight donors.

J is TRBJ2-2 and V is TRBV12-3 or TRBV12-4; TRBD1 matches 10 bases. This clonotype originated in a human donor in good health (CMV status not recorded). Some clones in this sample may be carry-over from other donors' samples. Material: PBMCs. The CDR3 region has the DNA TGTGCCAGCAGTTTAAGGACAGGGGGTGACGGGGAGCTGTTTTTT. It translates to CASSLRTGGDGELFF.